This TCR beta chain was identified in a study of esophageal squamous cell carcinoma under preoperative chemotherapy. Study at large: Both tumor-infiltrating lymphocytes and peripheral blood T cells were profiled.

Germline V gives CDR1 SGHTA, CDR2 FQGNSA. The CDR3 runs 14 residues. Indicated time point: before preoperative PTX-NDP chemotherapy. Preoperative chemotherapy with paclitaxel-nedaplatin was given to patients before surgery. Points from the study as a whole: Peripheral T cells showed a significant TCR diversity increase after chemotherapy, unlike tumor-infiltrating lymphocytes. After treatment, tumor-infiltrating lymphocytes seemed to come partly from incoming peripheral T cells, not only local changes.

This clonotype was counted only a few times. The antigen remains unidentified. Mismatch with germline at one junction end may stem from a read error. TCRdb ran MiXCR on the PCR reads and lists one entry per CDR3 protein. Among tens of thousands of distinct CDR3 sequences listed, roughly half were seen once. The receptor's source is a human donor with esophageal squamous cell carcinoma. The donor label of this sample is uncertain. The V and J genes are TRBV7-2 and TRBJ2-4; D may be TRBD2 (6 bases). The specimen was collected from a patient given preoperative chemotherapy. The CDR3, as DNA: TGTGCCAGCAGGGGGCGGGGAGCCAAAAATACGCAGTATTTC. Amino acid sequence: CASRGRGAKNTQYF.